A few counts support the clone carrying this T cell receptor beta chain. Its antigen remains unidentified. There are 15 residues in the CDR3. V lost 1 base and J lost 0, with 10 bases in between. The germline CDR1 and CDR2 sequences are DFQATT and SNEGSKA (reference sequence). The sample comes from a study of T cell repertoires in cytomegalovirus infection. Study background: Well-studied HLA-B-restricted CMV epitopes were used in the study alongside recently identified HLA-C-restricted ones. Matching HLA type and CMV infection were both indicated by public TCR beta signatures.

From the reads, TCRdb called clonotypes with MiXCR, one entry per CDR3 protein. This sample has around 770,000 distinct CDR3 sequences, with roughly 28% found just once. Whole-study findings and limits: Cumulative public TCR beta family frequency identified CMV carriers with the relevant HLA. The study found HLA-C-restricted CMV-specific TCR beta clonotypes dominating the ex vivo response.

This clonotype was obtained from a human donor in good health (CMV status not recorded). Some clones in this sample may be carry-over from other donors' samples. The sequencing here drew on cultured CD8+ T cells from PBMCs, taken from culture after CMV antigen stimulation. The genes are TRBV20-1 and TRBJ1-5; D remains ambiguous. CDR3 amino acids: CSARARTDSNQPQHF. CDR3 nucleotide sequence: TGCAGTGCTAGAGCCAGGACCGATAGCAATCAGCCCCAGCATTTT.